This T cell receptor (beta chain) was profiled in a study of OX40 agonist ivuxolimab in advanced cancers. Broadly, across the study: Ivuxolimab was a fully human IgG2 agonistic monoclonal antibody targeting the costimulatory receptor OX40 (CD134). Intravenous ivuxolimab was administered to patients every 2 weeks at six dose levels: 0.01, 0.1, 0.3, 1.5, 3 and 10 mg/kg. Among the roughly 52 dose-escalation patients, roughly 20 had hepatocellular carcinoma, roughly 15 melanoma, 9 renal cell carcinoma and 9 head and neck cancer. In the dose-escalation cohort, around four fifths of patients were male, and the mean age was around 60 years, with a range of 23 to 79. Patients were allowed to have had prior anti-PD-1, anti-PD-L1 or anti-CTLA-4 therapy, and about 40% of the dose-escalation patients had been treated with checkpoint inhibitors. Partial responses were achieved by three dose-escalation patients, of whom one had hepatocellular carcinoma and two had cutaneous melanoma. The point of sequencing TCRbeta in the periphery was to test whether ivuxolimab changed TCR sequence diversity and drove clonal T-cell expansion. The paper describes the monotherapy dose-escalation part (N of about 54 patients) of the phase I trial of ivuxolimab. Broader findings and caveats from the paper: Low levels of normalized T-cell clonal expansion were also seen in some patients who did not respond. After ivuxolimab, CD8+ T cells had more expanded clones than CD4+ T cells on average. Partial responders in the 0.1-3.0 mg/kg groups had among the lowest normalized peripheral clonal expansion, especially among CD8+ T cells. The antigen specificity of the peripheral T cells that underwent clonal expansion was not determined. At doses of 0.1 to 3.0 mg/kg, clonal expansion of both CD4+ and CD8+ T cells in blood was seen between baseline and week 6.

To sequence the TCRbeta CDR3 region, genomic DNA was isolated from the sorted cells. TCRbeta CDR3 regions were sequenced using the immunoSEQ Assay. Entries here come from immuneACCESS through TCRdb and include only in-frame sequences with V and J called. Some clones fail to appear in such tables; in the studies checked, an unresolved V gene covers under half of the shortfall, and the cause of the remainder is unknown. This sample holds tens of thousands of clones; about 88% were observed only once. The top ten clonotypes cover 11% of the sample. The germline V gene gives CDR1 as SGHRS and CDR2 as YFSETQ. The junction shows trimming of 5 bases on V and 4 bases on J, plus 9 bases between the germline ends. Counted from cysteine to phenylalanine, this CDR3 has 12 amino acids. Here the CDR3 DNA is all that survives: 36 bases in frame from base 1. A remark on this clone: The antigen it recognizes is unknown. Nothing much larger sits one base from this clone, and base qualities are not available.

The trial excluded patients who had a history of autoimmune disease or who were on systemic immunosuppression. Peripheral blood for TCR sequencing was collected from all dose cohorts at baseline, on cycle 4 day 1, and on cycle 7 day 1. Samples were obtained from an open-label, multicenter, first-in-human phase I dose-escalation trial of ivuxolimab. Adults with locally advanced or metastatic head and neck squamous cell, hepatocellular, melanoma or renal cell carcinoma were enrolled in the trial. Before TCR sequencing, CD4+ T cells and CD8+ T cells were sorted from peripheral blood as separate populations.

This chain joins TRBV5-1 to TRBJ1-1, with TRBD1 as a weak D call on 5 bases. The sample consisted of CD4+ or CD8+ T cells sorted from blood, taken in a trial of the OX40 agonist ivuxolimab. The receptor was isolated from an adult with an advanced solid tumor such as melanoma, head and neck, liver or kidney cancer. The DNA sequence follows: TGCGCCAGCAGAAAGGGGTTCACTGAAGCTTTCTTT. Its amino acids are CASRKGFTEAFF.